This T cell receptor (beta chain) was recovered during a study of persistence of HIV-infected CD4 T cells. Points on this clone: What it binds is unknown.

Sequencing used immunoSEQ version 4 in survey mode. Genomic DNA was diluted to roughly 10 ng/uL, up to about 1 ug per sample. Here immunoSEQ multiplex PCR was the method, and the copy in TCRdb shows in-frame clones only, minus some. The sample lists just over 7,500 clones; just over 60% were seen once. Stimulation used around 10 ug/mL lysate from CMV-infected fibroblasts. CD4+ T cells upregulating both CD40 ligand and CD69 were sorted as responding cells. This CDR3 is built from 14 residues. The V segment lost 5 bases and the J segment 3 bases; nucleotides outside the gene matches: 5. Germline CDR1 and CDR2: LGHDT and YNNKEL (reference sequence).

Material: CD4+ T cells sorted from PBMCs after approximately 19-hour stimulation, obtained from a patient who received antiretroviral therapy. The receptor was derived from an adult man with HIV who was CMV-seropositive. This chain uses TRBV3-1 (or the pseudogene TRBV3-2) with TRBJ2-7; 9 nucleotides agree with TRBD1. As DNA, the CDR3 is TGTGCCAGCAGCTTCCGGGACAGGGACTACGAGCAGTACTTC. It yields the protein CASSFRDRDYEQYF.